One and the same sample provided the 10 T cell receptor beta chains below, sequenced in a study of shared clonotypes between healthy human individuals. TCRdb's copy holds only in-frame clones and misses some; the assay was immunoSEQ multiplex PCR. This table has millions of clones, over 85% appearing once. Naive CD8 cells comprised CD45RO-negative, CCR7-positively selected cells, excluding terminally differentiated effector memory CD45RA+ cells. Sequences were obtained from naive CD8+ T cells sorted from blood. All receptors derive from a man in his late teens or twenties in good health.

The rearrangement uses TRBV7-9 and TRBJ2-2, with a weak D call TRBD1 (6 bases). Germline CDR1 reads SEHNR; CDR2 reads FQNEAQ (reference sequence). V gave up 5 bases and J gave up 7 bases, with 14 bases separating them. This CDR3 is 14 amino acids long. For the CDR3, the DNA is TGTGCCAGCAGCGGCAGACAGGATGGCGGGGAGCTGTTTTTT. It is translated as CASSGRQDGGELFF.

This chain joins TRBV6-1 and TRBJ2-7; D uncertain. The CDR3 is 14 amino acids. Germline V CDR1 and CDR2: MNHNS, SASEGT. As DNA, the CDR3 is TGTGCTTCAGCCGTCAAGGCACCTTACTACGAGCAGTACTTC. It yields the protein CASAVKAPYYEQYF.

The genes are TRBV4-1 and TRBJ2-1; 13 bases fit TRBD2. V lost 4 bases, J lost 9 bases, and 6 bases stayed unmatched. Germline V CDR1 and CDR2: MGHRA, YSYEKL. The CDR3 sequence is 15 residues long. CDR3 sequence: CASSPTSGGATEQFF. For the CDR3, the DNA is TGCGCCAGCAGCCCTACTAGCGGGGGGGCCACTGAGCAGTTCTTC.

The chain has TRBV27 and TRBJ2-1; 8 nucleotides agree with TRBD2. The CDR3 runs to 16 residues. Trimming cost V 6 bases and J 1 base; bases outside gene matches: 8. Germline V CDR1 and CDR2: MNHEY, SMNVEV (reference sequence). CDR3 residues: CASSPESGGSYNEQFF. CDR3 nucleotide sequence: TGTGCCAGCAGCCCCGAGAGCGGGGGTTCCTACAATGAGCAGTTCTTC.

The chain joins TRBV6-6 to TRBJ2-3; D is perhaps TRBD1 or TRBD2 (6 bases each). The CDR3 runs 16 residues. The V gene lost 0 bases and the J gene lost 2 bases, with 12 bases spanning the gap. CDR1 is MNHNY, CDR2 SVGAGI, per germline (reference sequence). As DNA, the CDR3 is TGTGCCAGCAGTTACTCAGGGGGGTGGAACACAGATACGCAGTATTTT. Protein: CASSYSGGWNTDTQYF.

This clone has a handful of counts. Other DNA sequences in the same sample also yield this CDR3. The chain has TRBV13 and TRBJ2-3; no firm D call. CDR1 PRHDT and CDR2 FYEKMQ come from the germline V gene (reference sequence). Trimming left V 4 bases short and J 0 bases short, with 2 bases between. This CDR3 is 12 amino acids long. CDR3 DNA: TGTGCCAGCAGCTCCAGCACAGATACGCAGTATTTT. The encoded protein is CASSSSTDTQYF.

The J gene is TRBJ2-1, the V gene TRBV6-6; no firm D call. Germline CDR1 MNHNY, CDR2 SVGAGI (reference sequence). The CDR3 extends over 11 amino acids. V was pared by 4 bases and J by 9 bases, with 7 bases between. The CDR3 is CASSLSVEQFF. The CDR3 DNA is TGTGCCAGCAGTTTGTCGGTTGAGCAGTTCTTC.

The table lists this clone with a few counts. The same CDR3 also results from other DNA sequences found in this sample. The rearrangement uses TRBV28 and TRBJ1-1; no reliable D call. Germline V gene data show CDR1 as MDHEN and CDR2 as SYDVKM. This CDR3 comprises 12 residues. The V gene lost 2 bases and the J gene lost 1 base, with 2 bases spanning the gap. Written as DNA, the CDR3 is TGTGCCAGCAGTTTACGGAACACTGAAGCTTTCTTT. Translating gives CASSLRNTEAFF.

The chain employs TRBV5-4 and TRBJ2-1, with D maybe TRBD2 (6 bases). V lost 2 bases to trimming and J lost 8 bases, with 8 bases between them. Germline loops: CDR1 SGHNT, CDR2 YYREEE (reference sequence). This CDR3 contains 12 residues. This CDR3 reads CASSLWGDEQFF. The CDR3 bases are TGTGCCAGCAGCTTATGGGGGGATGAGCAGTTCTTC.

CDR3 amino acids: CASSPPPLVGIPYEQYF. DNA of the CDR3: TGTGCCAGCAGTCCCCCGCCTTTGGTCGGGATCCCCTACGAGCAGTACTTC. The gene calls are TRBV28 and TRBJ2-7, with a tentative D call TRBD2 (5 bases). V was trimmed by 5 bases and J by 2 bases, leaving 22 bases between them. This CDR3 has 17 residues. The germline gives CDR1 MDHEN, CDR2 SYDVKM.